These 8 T cell receptor beta chains originate from one sample sequenced in a study of PD-1 blockade in mismatch repair-deficient tumors. Profiling relied on immunoSEQ multiplex PCR, and the TCRdb table lists in-frame clones only, not all of them. The data contain about 120,000 clones, 70% to 80% of them singletons. The source was peripheral blood, collected roughly 13 months after starting pembrolizumab. These receptors were taken from an adult with mismatch repair-deficient cancer.

This rearrangement joins TRBV7-2 to TRBJ2-7; D is uncertain. V was trimmed by 1 base and J by 0 bases, leaving 13 bases between them. Per germline, CDR1 SGHTA and CDR2 FQGNSA. The CDR3 length is 16 residues. The chain's CDR3 is CASSLVAGRNSYEQYF. The CDR3 DNA sequence: TGTGCCAGCAGCTTAGTCGCAGGTAGAAACTCCTACGAGCAGTACTTC.

The V and J genes are TRBV9 and TRBJ2-2; 7 nucleotides align to TRBD1. CDR1 SGDLS and CDR2 YYNGEE come from the germline V gene. Trimming removed 1 base from V and 3 bases from J; junction bases left unmatched: 9. The CDR3 sequence is 17 residues long. In DNA, the CDR3 is TGTGCCAGCAGCGTAACAGGGGTGATAGTAGACACCGGGGAGCTGTTTTTT. This sequence encodes CASSVTGVIVDTGELFF.

The V gene is TRBV9, the J gene TRBJ1-2; D not resolved. Deletions cut 0 bases from V and 3 bases from J, with 6 bases between. There are 13 residues in the CDR3. CDR1 SGDLS and CDR2 YYNGEE come from the germline V gene. This CDR3 reads CASSVGADYGYTF. The CDR3 nucleotides read TGTGCCAGCAGCGTAGGGGCAGACTATGGCTACACCTTC.

The rearrangement uses TRBV4-1 and TRBJ2-1; the match to TRBD2 covers 9 bases. This CDR3 is built from 17 residues. Germline values: CDR1 MGHRA, CDR2 YSYEKL. Germline trimming cut 4 bases from V and 2 bases from J; bases unmatched to any gene: 9. CDR3 sequence reads: CASSPPSSGMAYNEQFF. The CDR3 nucleotides are TGCGCCAGCAGCCCTCCCTCTAGCGGGATGGCCTACAATGAGCAGTTCTTC.

The CDR3 DNA reads TGTGCCAGCAGGGAGACAGGGGGTCTTGAGACCCAGTACTTC. This translates into CASRETGGLETQYF. V is TRBV14 and J is TRBJ2-5, with 9 bases identical to TRBD1. The CDR3 covers 14 residues. J lost 5 bases, V lost 6 bases, and 7 bases had no gene match. Germline lookup yields CDR1 SGHDN and CDR2 FVKESK.

The V and J genes are TRBV2 and TRBJ2-5; D is ambiguous. The germline V gene encodes CDR1 SNHLY and CDR2 FYNNEI. CDR3 size: 11 residues. Trimming shortened V by 4 bases and J by 5 bases, and 5 bases separated the two germline ends. CDR3 in DNA: TGTGCCAGCAGTGGGGTTGAGACCCAGTACTTC. Amino acid sequence: CASSGVETQYF.

This clone was seen a handful of times. This rearrangement joins TRBV5-1 to TRBJ2-2; 9 nucleotides agree with TRBD1. This CDR3 has 16 amino acids. V shed 2 bases and J 7 bases; nucleotides not matched to a gene: 9. Germline V gene data show CDR1 as SGHRS and CDR2 as YFSETQ. The chain's CDR3 is CASSFRGQGSGGELFF. In DNA form, the CDR3 reads TGCGCCAGCAGCTTCCGGGGACAGGGAAGTGGCGGGGAGCTGTTTTTT.

CDR3 nucleotide sequence: TGTGCCAGCAGCGCCGGGACAGGGAACACTGAAGCTTTCTTT. It yields the protein CASSAGTGNTEAFF. The V gene is TRBV9, the J gene TRBJ1-1; 8 bases match TRBD1. The CDR3 consists of 14 residues. Germline lookup yields CDR1 SGDLS and CDR2 YYNGEE. V shed 3 bases and J 1 base; nucleotides not matched to a gene: 2. The full variable domain, in which reference TRBV9 and TRBJ1-1 provide the parts outside the CDR3, is DSGVTQTPKHLITATGQRVTLRCSPRSGDLSVYWYQQSLDQGLQFLIQYYNGEERAKGNILERFSAQQFPDLHSELNLSSLELGDSALYFCASSAGTGNTEAFFGQGTRLTVV.